This TCR beta chain derives from a study of cytomegalovirus exposure and HLA in healthy donors. For the study at large: A subsequent analysis stated that the 120 validation repertoires were run on the same platform as the approximately 700 first-cohort repertoires.

CDR1 and CDR2 from the germline V gene are LGHNA and YSLEER. Trimming at V came to 3 bases and at J to 2 bases, leaving 2 bases not matched to a gene. The CDR3 has 15 amino acids. A roughly 120-subject validation cohort, separate from the roughly 700-subject first cohort, supplied the donors. In regard to this clone: Its matching antigen is unknown.

General study results and limits: Subsequent analysis of the 110 or so validation repertoires found a tendency for first-cohort TCR clusters to co-occur.

Profiled with immunoSEQ multiplex PCR; TCRdb holds only in-frame clones, not every one. The sample includes 250,000 or so clones, almost 90% of them seen just once. The TCR comes from a woman younger than 35 in good health and CMV-seronegative. Source material: PBMCs. The chain links TRBV4-3 to TRBJ1-5, with 9 nucleotides matching TRBD1. CDR3: CASSHRTGGNQPQHF. The CDR3 nucleotides read TGCGCCAGCAGCCACCGGACAGGGGGCAATCAGCCCCAGCATTTT.